This record covers a single T cell receptor (beta chain). Russia was home to the donors, healthy Caucasian individuals aged about 6 to 90. CDR3 length: 15 residues. V shed 4 bases and J shed 4 bases, with 17 bases lying between them. Germline assignment: CDR1 SGHKS and CDR2 YYEKEE (reference sequence). This sample was taken from a study of blood T cells in healthy people across ages. The use of a sample-barcoded 5' primer and a J-beta primer mix characterized a second PCR of about 7 to 12 cycles. Every cDNA molecule bore a tag from a template-switch adaptor containing 12 random nucleotides. TCRdb redid the calling of the 5' RACE reads with MiXCR, one entry per CDR3 protein. This table holds about 1.7 million distinct CDR3 sequences, about 28% found once.

What was sequenced was blood. The V and J genes are TRBV5-5 and TRBJ1-2; weak D call: TRBD1 (6 bases). The receptor comes from a woman aged 25 to 45 in good health. In nucleotides, the CDR3 is TGTGCCAGCAGCCTACCACAGGGATTAGGCTATGGCTACACCTTC. Translated, it gives CASSLPQGLGYGYTF.